Sequencing of this T cell receptor beta chain was carried out in a study of blood T cells in healthy people across ages. Germline V gene lookup returns CDR1 SEHNR and CDR2 FQNEAQ (reference sequence). The CDR3 covers 16 residues. Trimming left V 4 bases short and J 9 bases short, with 22 bases between. PCR was performed a second time for 7 to 11 cycles using a sample-barcoded 5' primer and a J-beta primer mix. In TCRdb, the 5' RACE reads were re-called with MiXCR into one record per CDR3 protein. Found here are roughly 1,000,000 distinct CDR3 sequences, 25% of them singletons; the top ten hold about 0.72%. These same data were also listed under a study on T cells of mothers and their children.

The chain joins TRBV7-9 to TRBJ1-3; D unresolved. The sequenced material came from blood. The clonotype comes from a girl aged 2-10 years in good health. Written as DNA, the CDR3 is TGTGCCAGCAGCTATATTCTGAACAGCGGTCGAGGCACCATATATTTT. Its translation is CASSYILNSGRGTIYF.